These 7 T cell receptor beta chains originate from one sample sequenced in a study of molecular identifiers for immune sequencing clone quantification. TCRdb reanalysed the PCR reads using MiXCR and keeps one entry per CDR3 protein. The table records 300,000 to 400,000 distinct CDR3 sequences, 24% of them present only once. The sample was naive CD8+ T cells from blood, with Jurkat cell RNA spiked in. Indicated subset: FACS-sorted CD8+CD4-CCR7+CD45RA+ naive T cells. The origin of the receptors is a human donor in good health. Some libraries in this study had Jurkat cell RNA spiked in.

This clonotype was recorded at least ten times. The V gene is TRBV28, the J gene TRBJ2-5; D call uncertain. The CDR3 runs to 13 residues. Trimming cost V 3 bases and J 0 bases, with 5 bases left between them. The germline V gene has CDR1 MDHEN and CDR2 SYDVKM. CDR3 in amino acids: CASSFKYQETQYF. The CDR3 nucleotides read TGTGCCAGCAGTTTCAAGTACCAAGAGACCCAGTACTTC.

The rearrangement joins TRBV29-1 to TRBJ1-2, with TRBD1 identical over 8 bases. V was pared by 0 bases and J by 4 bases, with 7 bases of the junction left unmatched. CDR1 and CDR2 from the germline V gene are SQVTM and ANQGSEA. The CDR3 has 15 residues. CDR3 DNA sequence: TGCAGCGTTGAAGAGGCAGGGGGCTATACCTATGGCTACACCTTC. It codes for CSVEEAGGYTYGYTF. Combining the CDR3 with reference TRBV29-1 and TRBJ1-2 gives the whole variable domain SAVISQKPSRDICQRGTSLTIQCQVDSQVTMMFWYRQQPGQSLTLIATANQGSEATYESGFVIDKFPISRPNLTFSTLTVSNMSPEDSSIYLCSVEEAGGYTYGYTFGSGTRLTVV.

In nucleotides, the CDR3 is TGCGCCAGCAGCTTGCGGGTTCCGGGAGACCTCCACACAGATACGCAGTATTTT. Translation gives CASSLRVPGDLHTDTQYF. The rearrangement joins TRBV5-1 to TRBJ2-3; D might be TRBD2 (6 bases). V shed 1 base and J shed 2 bases, with 20 bases lying between them. The CDR3 extends over 18 amino acids. Germline assignment: CDR1 SGHRS and CDR2 YFSETQ.

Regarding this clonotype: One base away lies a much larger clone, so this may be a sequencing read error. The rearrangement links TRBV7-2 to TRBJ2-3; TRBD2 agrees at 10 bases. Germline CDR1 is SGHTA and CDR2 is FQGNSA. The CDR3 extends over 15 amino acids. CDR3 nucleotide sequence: TGTGCCAGCAGCTTAACTAGCGGGAAAGCAGATATGCAGTATTTT. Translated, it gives CASSLTSGKADMQYF.

CDR3 in amino acids: CASSITGQGRTEAFF. The CDR3 coding sequence is TGTGCCAGTAGTATTACAGGACAGGGGAGGACTGAAGCTTTCTTT. The chain uses TRBV19 and TRBJ1-1; the match to TRBD1 covers 9 bases. After removal of 3 bases from V and 5 bases from J, the junction contained 7 bases not matched to a gene. In germline, CDR1 is LNHDA, CDR2 SQIVND (reference sequence). This CDR3 is built from 15 residues.

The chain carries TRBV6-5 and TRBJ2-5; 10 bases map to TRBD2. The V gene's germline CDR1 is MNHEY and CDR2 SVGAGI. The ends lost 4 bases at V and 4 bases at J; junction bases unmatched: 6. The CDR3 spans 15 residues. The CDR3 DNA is TGTGCCAGCAGTTCCGTGACTAGCGGGCGAGAGACCCAGTACTTC. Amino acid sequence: CASSSVTSGRETQYF.

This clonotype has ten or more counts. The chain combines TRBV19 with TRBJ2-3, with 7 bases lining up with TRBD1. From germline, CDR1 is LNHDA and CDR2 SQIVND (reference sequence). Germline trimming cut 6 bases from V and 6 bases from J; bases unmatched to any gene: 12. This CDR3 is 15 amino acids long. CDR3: CASRAGQASSDTQYF. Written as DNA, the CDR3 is TGTGCCAGTAGGGCCGGACAGGCCTCATCGGATACGCAGTATTTT.